Below, 16 T cell receptor beta chains from the same sample are listed, as sequenced in a study of vaccination effects on CD4 cells after COVID-19. These TCRs' antigens remain unknown. Subsequent to a culture period of around eleven days, CD4+ T cells were isolated. Participants got two doses of BNT162b2 or mRNA-1273 vaccine. TCRdb's copy holds only in-frame clones and misses some; the assay was immunoSEQ multiplex PCR. The repertoire holds 35,000 to 55,000 clones, with 65% to 80% as singletons. The sequenced sample was CD4+ T cells from PBMCs cultured without peptide, obtained after COVID-19 vaccination. Receptors originate from a human donor who received a COVID-19 vaccine.

The rearrangement joins TRBV9 to TRBJ2-3; D may correspond to TRBD1 or TRBD2 (5 bases each). The CDR3 contains 16 residues. The V gene's germline CDR1 is SGDLS and CDR2 YYNGEE. The ends were cut back, 4 bases at V and 3 bases at J, with 18 bases in the middle. CDR3 nucleotide sequence: TGTGCCAGCAGCTTTACCCGGGACCAAGTTACAGATACGCAGTATTTT. Translated: CASSFTRDQVTDTQYF.

This rearrangement joins TRBV19 to TRBJ2-3, with 13 positions matching TRBD2. Losses at the gene ends were 3 bases for V and 1 base for J; bases not matched to a gene: 1. Germline lookup yields CDR1 LNHDA and CDR2 SQIVND (reference sequence). There are 16 residues in the CDR3. The CDR3 here is CASSIGLAGGTDTQYF. The CDR3 DNA reads as TGTGCCAGTAGTATCGGACTAGCGGGGGGCACAGATACGCAGTATTTT. The complete variable domain, with remaining parts taken from reference TRBV19 and TRBJ2-3, reads DGGITQSPKYLFRKEGQNVTLSCEQNLNHDAMYWYRQDPGQGLRLIYYSQIVNDFQKGDIAEGYSVSREKKESFPLTVTSAQKNPTAFYLCASSIGLAGGTDTQYFGPGTRLTVL.

V is TRBV11-2 and J is TRBJ2-5; D remains ambiguous. The CDR3 totals 11 residues. Germline CDR1 reads SGHAT; CDR2 reads FQNNGV. V was clipped by 2 bases and J by 9 bases, with 7 bases between them. The DNA of the CDR3 is TGTGCCAGCAGCTTATCAGTAGCCCAGTACTTC. Amino acids: CASSLSVAQYF.

V and J are TRBV19 and TRBJ2-1; 12 bases fit TRBD2. Germline values: CDR1 LNHDA, CDR2 SQIVND (reference sequence). The CDR3 loop spans 15 amino acids. J was trimmed by 9 bases and V by 3 bases; bases with no gene match: 6. CDR3 region: CASSMPGLAGGEQFF. CDR3 coding DNA: TGTGCCAGTAGTATGCCGGGACTAGCGGGTGGTGAGCAGTTCTTC. The full variable domain, with the rest looked up from reference TRBV19 and TRBJ2-1, is DGGITQSPKYLFRKEGQNVTLSCEQNLNHDAMYWYRQDPGQGLRLIYYSQIVNDFQKGDIAEGYSVSREKKESFPLTVTSAQKNPTAFYLCASSMPGLAGGEQFFGPGTRLTVL.

The chain couples TRBV7-2 to TRBJ2-5, with a tentative D call TRBD2 (6 bases). Deletions cut 0 bases from V and 5 bases from J, with 10 bases between. CDR1 and CDR2 (germline): SGHTA, FQGNSA. The CDR3 spans 14 residues. CDR3: CASSLANAGETQYF. In DNA form, the CDR3 reads TGTGCCAGCAGCTTAGCGAACGCGGGGGAGACCCAGTACTTC.

The V call is TRBV25-1, the J call TRBJ1-3, with D perhaps TRBD1 (5 bases). Trimming stripped 3 bases from V and 3 bases from J, with 15 bases between. This CDR3 has 16 amino acids. Germline CDR1 and CDR2: MGHDK and SYGVNS. CDR3 region: CASSELVGLGGNTIYF. CDR3 sequence (DNA): TGTGCCAGCAGTGAGCTGGTGGGACTAGGTGGAAACACCATATATTTT.

This clone was seen a few times. This chain joins TRBV4-2 and TRBJ1-5; no firm D call. CDR3 length: 14 amino acids. Germline-derived CDR1 and CDR2 are LGHNA and YNFKEQ. V dropped 0 bases and J dropped 4 bases, with 7 bases sitting between them. CDR3 in DNA: TGTGCCAGCAGCCAAGATCGGCGGAATCAGCCCCAGCATTTT. It translates to CASSQDRRNQPQHF.

This clone occurred a few times. CDR3 loop: CASSSLGVGSYEQYF. The CDR3 DNA sequence: TGTGCCAGCAGCTCCCTTGGGGTAGGCTCCTACGAGCAGTACTTC. The V call is TRBV3-1 (or the pseudogene TRBV3-2), the J call TRBJ2-7; D is ambiguous. In germline, CDR1 is LGHDT, CDR2 YNNKEL (reference sequence). V shed 5 bases and J shed 0 bases, with 14 bases lying between them. This CDR3 region has 15 residues.

This clone was seen a few times. This rearrangement joins TRBV3-1 (or the pseudogene TRBV3-2) to TRBJ1-1, with D unclear. Germline CDR1 reads LGHDT; CDR2 reads YNNKEL (reference sequence). CDR3 length: 14 residues. V was shortened by 1 base and J by 1 base, with 7 bases between the two germline ends. CDR3 bases: TGTGCCAGCAGCCAAGCTCGGTCGAACACTGAAGCTTTCTTT. It specifies CASSQARSNTEAFF.

This clone was found once. The V call is TRBV30, the J call TRBJ1-1, with 8 bases matching TRBD1. This CDR3 has 15 amino acids. V lost 4 bases and J lost 4; bases outside the gene matches: 11. CDR1 and CDR2 from the germline V gene are GTSNPN and SVGIG (reference sequence). The CDR3 DNA follows: TGTGCCTGGAATGAAAATCAGGGGGCGGTCACTGAAGCTTTCTTT. Its protein product is CAWNENQGAVTEAFF.

This clone was counted only a few times. The chain recombines TRBV6-1 with TRBJ1-2; D is unclear. Germline assignment: CDR1 MNHNS and CDR2 SASEGT. This CDR3 region has 17 residues. Trimming stripped 4 bases from V and 0 bases from J, with 18 bases between. The CDR3 sequence is CASSGPGSGKANYGYTF. Here the CDR3 DNA reads TGTGCCAGCAGTGGCCCGGGATCTGGGAAAGCTAACTATGGCTACACCTTC.

The chain uses TRBV5-1 and TRBJ1-1, with no clear D. With 0 bases removed from V and 1 base from J, the gap between germline ends came to 7 bases. Germline V gene data show CDR1 as SGHRS and CDR2 as YFSETQ. This CDR3 is built from 14 residues. As DNA, the CDR3 is TGCGCCAGCAGCTTGGAAATTGGGAACACTGAAGCTTTCTTT. It specifies CASSLEIGNTEAFF.

CDR3 protein: CASSPFSGRYQETQYF. As DNA, the CDR3 is TGTGCCAGCTCACCATTTAGCGGGAGGTACCAAGAGACCCAGTACTTC. J is TRBJ2-5 and V is TRBV18, with TRBD2 matching 10 bases. There are 16 residues in the CDR3. J gave up 0 bases and V 2 bases, and 3 bases lay outside the gene matches. CDR1 is KGHSH and CDR2 is LQKENI in the germline V gene.

This clone is labeled as medium-sized. The chain uses TRBV7-9 and TRBJ1-2; 10 positions agree with TRBD1. Germline assignment: CDR1 SEHNR and CDR2 FQNEAQ (reference sequence). J gave up 4 bases and V 6 bases, and 5 bases lay outside the gene matches. The CDR3 contains 14 residues. The chain's CDR3 is CASRLGTGAYGYTF. The CDR3 DNA reads TGTGCCAGCAGACTCGGGACAGGGGCCTATGGCTACACCTTC.

This rearrangement joins TRBV5-1 to TRBJ1-4; D may be TRBD1 (5 bases). V lost 4 bases and J lost 3, with 7 bases in between. Germline CDR1 SGHRS, CDR2 YFSETQ. This CDR3 is built from 13 residues. The CDR3 here is CASSAGPNEKLFF. Here the CDR3 DNA reads TGCGCCAGCAGCGCGGGACCTAATGAAAAACTGTTTTTT.

The genes are TRBV3-1 (or the pseudogene TRBV3-2) and TRBJ2-3; D remains ambiguous. The CDR3 runs 14 residues. Germline CDR1 is LGHDT and CDR2 is YNNKEL (reference sequence). V dropped 2 bases and J dropped 4 bases, with 10 bases sitting between them. CDR3 in amino acids: CASSQHRLSDTQYF. CDR3 bases: TGTGCCAGCAGCCAACACCGACTTTCAGATACGCAGTATTTT.